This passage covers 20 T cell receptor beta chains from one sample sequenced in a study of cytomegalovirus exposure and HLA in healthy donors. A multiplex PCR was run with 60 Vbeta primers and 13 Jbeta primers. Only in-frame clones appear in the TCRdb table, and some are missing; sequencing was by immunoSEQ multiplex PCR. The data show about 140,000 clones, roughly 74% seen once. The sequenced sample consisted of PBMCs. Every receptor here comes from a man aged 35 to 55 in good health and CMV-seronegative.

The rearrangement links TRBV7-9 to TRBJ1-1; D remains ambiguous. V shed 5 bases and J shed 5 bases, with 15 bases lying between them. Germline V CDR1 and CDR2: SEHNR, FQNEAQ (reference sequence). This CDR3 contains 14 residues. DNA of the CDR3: TGTGCCAGCAGCCCTCGACTCCCGTGGACTGAAGCTTTCTTT. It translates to CASSPRLPWTEAFF.

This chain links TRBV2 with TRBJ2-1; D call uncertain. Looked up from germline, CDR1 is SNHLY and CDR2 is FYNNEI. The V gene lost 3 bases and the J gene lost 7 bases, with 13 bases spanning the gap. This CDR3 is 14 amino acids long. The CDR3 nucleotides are TGTGCCAGCAGTGATTGGCAGGTTCGGAATGAGCAGTTCTTC. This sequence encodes CASSDWQVRNEQFF. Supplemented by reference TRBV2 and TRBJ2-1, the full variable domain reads EPEVTQTPSHQVTQMGQEVILRCVPISNHLYFYWYRQILGQKVEFLVSFYNNEISEKSEIFDDQFSVERPDGSNFTLKIRSTKLEDSAMYFCASSDWQVRNEQFFGPGTRLTVL.

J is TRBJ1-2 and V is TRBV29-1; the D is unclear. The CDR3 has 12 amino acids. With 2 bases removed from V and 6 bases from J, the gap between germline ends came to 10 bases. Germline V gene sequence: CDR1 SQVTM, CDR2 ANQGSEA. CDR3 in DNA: TGCAGCGTTGAAACGCTGCGGGATGGCTACACCTTC. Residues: CSVETLRDGYTF.

The CDR3 spells CASSLLEAGTDTQYF. The CDR3 DNA is TGTGCCAGCAGCTTACTAGAGGCGGGTACAGATACGCAGTATTTT. The V gene is TRBV7-3, the J gene TRBJ2-3, with D maybe TRBD2 (5 bases). This CDR3 spans 15 amino acids. Germline V CDR1 and CDR2: SGHTA, FQGTGA. The ends were cut back, 2 bases at V and 3 bases at J, with 12 bases in the middle.

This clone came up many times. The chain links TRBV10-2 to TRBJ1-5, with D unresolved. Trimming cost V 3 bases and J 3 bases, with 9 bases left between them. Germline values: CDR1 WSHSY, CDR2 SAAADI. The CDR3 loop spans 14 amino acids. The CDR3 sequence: CASSDPGFNQPQHF. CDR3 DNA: TGCGCCAGCAGTGACCCGGGTTTCAATCAGCCCCAGCATTTT.

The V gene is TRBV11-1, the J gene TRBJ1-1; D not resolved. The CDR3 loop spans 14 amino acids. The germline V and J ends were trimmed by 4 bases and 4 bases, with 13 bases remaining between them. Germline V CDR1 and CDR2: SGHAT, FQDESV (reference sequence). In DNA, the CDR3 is TGTGCCAGCAGCTCGTTACTGACGGGCACTGAAGCTTTCTTT. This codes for CASSSLLTGTEAFF.

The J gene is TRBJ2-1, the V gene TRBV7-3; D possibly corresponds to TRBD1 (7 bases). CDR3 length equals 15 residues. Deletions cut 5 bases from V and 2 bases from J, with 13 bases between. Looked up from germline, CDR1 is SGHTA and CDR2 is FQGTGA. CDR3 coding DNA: TGTGCCAGCAGCCCGGAGGGACAGACCTACAATGAGCAGTTCTTC. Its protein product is CASSPEGQTYNEQFF.

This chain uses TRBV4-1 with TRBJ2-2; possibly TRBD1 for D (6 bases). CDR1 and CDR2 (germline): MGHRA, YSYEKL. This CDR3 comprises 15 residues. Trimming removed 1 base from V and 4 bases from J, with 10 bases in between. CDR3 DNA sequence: TGCGCCAGCAGCCAAGGCACAGGGATCACCGGGGAGCTGTTTTTT. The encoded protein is CASSQGTGITGELFF.

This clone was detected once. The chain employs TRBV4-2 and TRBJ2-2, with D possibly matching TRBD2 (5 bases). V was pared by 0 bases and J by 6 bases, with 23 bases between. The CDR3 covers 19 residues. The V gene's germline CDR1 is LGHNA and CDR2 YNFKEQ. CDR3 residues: CASSQDPHEEARVAGELFF. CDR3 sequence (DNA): TGTGCCAGCAGCCAAGATCCGCACGAGGAGGCAAGAGTCGCCGGGGAGCTGTTTTTT.

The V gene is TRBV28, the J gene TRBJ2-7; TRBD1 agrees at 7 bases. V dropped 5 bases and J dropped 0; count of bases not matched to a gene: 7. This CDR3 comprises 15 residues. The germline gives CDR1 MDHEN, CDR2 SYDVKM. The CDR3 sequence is CASSPGGQLSYEQYF. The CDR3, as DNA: TGTGCCAGCAGTCCAGGGGGACAGCTCTCCTACGAGCAGTACTTC.

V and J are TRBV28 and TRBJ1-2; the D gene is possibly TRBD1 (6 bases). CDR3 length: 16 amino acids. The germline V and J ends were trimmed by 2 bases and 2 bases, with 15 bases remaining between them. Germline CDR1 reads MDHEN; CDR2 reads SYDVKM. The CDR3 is CASSLGGAFVNYGYTF. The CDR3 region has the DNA TGTGCCAGCAGTTTAGGGGGGGCGTTCGTCAACTATGGCTACACCTTC.

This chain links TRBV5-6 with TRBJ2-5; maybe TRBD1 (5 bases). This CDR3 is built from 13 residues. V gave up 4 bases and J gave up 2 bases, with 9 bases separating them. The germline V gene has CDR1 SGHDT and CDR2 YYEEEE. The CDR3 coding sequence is TGTGCCAGCAGCGCAGGGTATCAAGAGACCCAGTACTTC. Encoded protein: CASSAGYQETQYF.

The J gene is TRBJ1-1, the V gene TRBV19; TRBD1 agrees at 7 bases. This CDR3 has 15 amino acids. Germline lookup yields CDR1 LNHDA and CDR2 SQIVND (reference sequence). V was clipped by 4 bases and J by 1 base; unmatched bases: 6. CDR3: CASSTVQGKNTEAFF. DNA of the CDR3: TGTGCCAGTAGTACCGTACAGGGGAAGAACACTGAAGCTTTCTTT.

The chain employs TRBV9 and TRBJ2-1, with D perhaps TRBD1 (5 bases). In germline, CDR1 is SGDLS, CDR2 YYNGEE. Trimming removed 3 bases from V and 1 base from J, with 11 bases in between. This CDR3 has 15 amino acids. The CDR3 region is CASSGLGASYNEQFF. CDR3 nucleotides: TGTGCCAGCAGCGGTTTAGGGGCATCCTACAATGAGCAGTTCTTC.

The CDR3 is CASSLSEQFLFGELFF. The CDR3 DNA is TGTGCCAGCAGCTTATCCGAACAGTTTTTATTCGGGGAGCTGTTTTTT. V usage is TRBV7-9 and J usage is TRBJ2-2, with D hard to call. The CDR3 contains 16 residues. Trimming took off 2 bases at V and 7 bases at J, with 17 bases between the two ends. Germline CDR1 is SEHNR and CDR2 is FQNEAQ (reference sequence).

The CDR3, as DNA: TGTGCCAGCAGCTTCCATCACAGGGTCGATGGCTACACCTTC. Protein: CASSFHHRVDGYTF. V gene TRBV9 combines with J gene TRBJ1-2; possibly TRBD1 for D (6 bases). The CDR3 covers 14 residues. Germline-derived CDR1 and CDR2 are SGDLS and YYNGEE. V dropped 4 bases and J dropped 6 bases, with 16 bases sitting between them.

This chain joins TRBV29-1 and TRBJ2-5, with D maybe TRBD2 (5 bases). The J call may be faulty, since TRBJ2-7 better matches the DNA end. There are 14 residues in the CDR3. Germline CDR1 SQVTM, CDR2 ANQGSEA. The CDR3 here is CSVEDLGSSYEQYF. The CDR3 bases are TGCAGCGTTGAAGATCTAGGGAGCTCCTACGAGCAGTACTTC.

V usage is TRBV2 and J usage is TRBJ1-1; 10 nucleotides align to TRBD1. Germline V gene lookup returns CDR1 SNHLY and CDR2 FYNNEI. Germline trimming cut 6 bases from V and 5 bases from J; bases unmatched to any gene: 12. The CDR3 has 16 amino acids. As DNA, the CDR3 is TGTGCCAGCAGAGGTCCCGGGACAGGGGTCGGGACTGAAGCTTTCTTT. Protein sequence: CASRGPGTGVGTEAFF.

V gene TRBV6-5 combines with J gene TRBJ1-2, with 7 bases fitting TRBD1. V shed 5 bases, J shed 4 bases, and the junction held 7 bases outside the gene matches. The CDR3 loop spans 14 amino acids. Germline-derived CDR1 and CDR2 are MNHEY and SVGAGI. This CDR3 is CASSPAGQSYGYTF. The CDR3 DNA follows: TGTGCCAGCAGTCCCGCGGGACAGAGCTATGGCTACACCTTC.

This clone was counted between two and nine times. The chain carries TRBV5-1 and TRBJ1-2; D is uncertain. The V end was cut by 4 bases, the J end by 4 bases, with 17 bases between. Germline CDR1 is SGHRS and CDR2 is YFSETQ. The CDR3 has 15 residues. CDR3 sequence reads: CASSPWAGLGYGYTF. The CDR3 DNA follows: TGCGCCAGCAGCCCATGGGCGGGCTTAGGCTATGGCTACACCTTC.